A selection of T cell receptor beta chains follows, all from one sample in a study of cytomegalovirus exposure and HLA in healthy donors. Method: immunoSEQ multiplex PCR; TCRdb's copy keeps in-frame clones and lacks some. The sample gives roughly 120,000 clones, 67% of which show up once; almost 8.5% is in the top ten. What was sequenced was PBMCs. The receptors originated from a man between 18 and 29 years old in good health and CMV-seropositive. CDR3s include the opening cysteine and the closing phenylalanine or tryptophan. The order of the fields is CDR3 length, V gene, J gene, clone size, D gene, CDR3 protein, CDR3 DNA. The D gene is left open where the match is weak. Size values are once, few and many counts, or a class for expanded clones, and some rows have none.

length: 15
V: TRBV7-2
J: TRBJ2-5
size: .
D: .
CDR3: CASSRIGGVQETQYF
DNA: TGTGCCAGCAGCCGAATAGGCGGCGTACAAGAGACCCAGTACTTC

length: 13
V: TRBV6-6
J: TRBJ2-7
size: .
D: .
CDR3: CASSSFRGYEQYF
DNA: TGTGCCAGCAGCTCCTTCCGGGGCTACGAGCAGTACTTC

length: 17
V: TRBV30
J: TRBJ2-5
size: .
D: TRBD2
CDR3: CAWSTLPSGGMTETQYF
DNA: TGTGCCTGGAGCACCCTCCCGAGCGGGGGTATGACAGAGACCCAGTACTTC

length: 15
V: TRBV5-6
J: TRBJ1-2
size: .
D: .
CDR3: CASSRGREKYYGYTF
DNA: TGTGCCAGCAGTCGCGGGAGGGAAAAGTACTATGGCTACACCTTC

length: 19
V: TRBV27
J: TRBJ2-2
size: .
D: TRBD2
CDR3: CASSFYDLRLAGGAGELFF
DNA: TGTGCCAGCAGTTTCTACGACCTTAGACTAGCGGGGGGCGCCGGGGAGCTGTTTTTT

length: 16
V: TRBV9
J: TRBJ1-2
size: .
D: TRBD1
CDR3: CASTVLPTGAGYGYTF
DNA: TGTGCCAGCACGGTCCTACCGACAGGGGCCGGGTATGGCTACACCTTC

length: 16
V: TRBV2
J: TRBJ2-5
size: .
D: TRBD2
CDR3: CASSEMWTSGPGTQYF
DNA: TGTGCCAGCAGTGAAATGTGGACTAGCGGTCCGGGGACCCAGTACTTC

length: 14
V: TRBV7-9
J: TRBJ2-5
size: .
D: .
CDR3: CASSRRETQETQYF
DNA: TGTGCCAGCAGCCGCCGGGAAACCCAAGAGACCCAGTACTTC

length: 13
V: TRBV10-1
J: TRBJ2-3
size: .
D: .
CDR3: CASSWTSTDTQYF
DNA: TGCGCCAGCAGTTGGACTAGCACAGATACGCAGTATTTT

length: 16
V: TRBV28
J: TRBJ2-7
size: .
D: TRBD2
CDR3: CASSLLTSGYTYEQYF
DNA: TGTGCCAGCAGTTTATTGACTAGCGGGTACACCTACGAGCAGTACTTC

length: 14
V: TRBV13
J: TRBJ2-5
size: few
D: TRBD1
CDR3: CASSHTGAGETQYF
DNA: TGTGCCAGCAGCCATACAGGGGCAGGGGAGACCCAGTACTTC

length: 18
V: TRBV5-6
J: TRBJ2-5
size: .
D: .
CDR3: CASSRKGRGRIAQETQYF
DNA: TGTGCCAGCAGCCGAAAGGGGAGAGGGAGGATCGCTCAAGAGACCCAGTACTTC

length: 14
V: TRBV5-6
J: TRBJ1-3
size: .
D: .
CDR3: CASSLDRARNTIYF
DNA: TGTGCCAGCAGCTTGGACAGGGCACGGAACACCATATATTTT

length: 15
V: TRBV6-1
J: TRBJ2-1
size: few
D: .
CDR3: CASRPLAYSYNEQFF
DNA: TGTGCCAGCAGACCACTAGCTTACTCCTACAATGAGCAGTTCTTC

length: 17
V: TRBV11-2
J: TRBJ2-7
size: .
D: TRBD2
CDR3: CASSPRGLAGKSYEQYF
DNA: TGTGCCAGCAGCCCAAGGGGACTAGCGGGGAAAAGCTACGAGCAGTACTTC

length: 13
V: TRBV7-9
J: TRBJ1-2
size: once
D: TRBD1
CDR3: CASSSGTDYGYTF
DNA: TGTGCCAGCAGCTCGGGGACAGACTATGGCTACACCTTC

length: 15
V: TRBV2
J: TRBJ1-2
size: .
D: TRBD1
CDR3: CACLRGTGKNYGYTF
DNA: TGTGCCTGTTTACGAGGGACAGGGAAGAACTATGGCTACACCTTC

length: 13
V: TRBV30
J: TRBJ2-3
size: .
D: TRBD2
CDR3: CACGRGEADTQYF
DNA: TGTGCCTGCGGGCGGGGGGAGGCAGATACGCAGTATTTT

length: 18
V: TRBV9
J: TRBJ2-3
size: .
D: TRBD2
CDR3: CASSPDTGTSGPTDTQYF
DNA: TGTGCCAGCAGTCCCGACACCGGGACTAGCGGACCCACAGATACGCAGTATTTT

length: 17
V: TRBV4-1
J: TRBJ1-6
size: .
D: .
CDR3: CASSSQTGSSYNSPLHF
DNA: TGCGCCAGCAGCTCCCAAACAGGGAGCTCCTATAATTCACCCCTCCACTTT

length: 19
V: TRBV27
J: TRBJ1-6
size: .
D: .
CDR3: CASSPTGPQAIYGNSPLHF
DNA: TGTGCCAGCAGTCCCACAGGGCCACAAGCAATATATGGAAATTCACCCCTCCACTTT

length: 15
V: TRBV9
J: TRBJ1-5
size: once
D: .
CDR3: CASSVGVSPGQPQHF
DNA: TGTGCCAGCAGCGTAGGGGTCAGCCCGGGGCAGCCCCAGCATTTT

length: 15
V: TRBV2
J: TRBJ1-6
size: .
D: .
CDR3: CASSSAGALDSPLHF
DNA: TGTGCCAGCAGTTCCGCGGGGGCACTGGATTCACCCCTCCACTTT

length: 15
V: TRBV15
J: TRBJ2-7
size: .
D: TRBD2
CDR3: CATSRDLAGGTQQYF
DNA: TGTGCCACCAGCAGAGATTTAGCCGGGGGGACGCAGCAGTACTTC

length: 13
V: TRBV27
J: TRBJ2-7
size: .
D: .
CDR3: CASSIRLSYEQYF
DNA: TGTGCCAGCAGTATACGACTCTCCTACGAGCAGTACTTC

length: 18
V: TRBV28
J: TRBJ1-1
size: .
D: .
CDR3: CASSLYGVSSGVNTEAFF
DNA: TGTGCCAGCAGTTTATATGGGGTGTCTTCGGGGGTGAACACTGAAGCTTTCTTT

length: 18
V: TRBV7-6
J: TRBJ1-3
size: .
D: .
CDR3: CASSSNPPAGVSGNTIYF
DNA: TGTGCCAGCAGCTCGAACCCTCCCGCGGGCGTGTCAGGAAACACCATATATTTT

length: 15
V: TRBV5-6
J: TRBJ2-5
size: .
D: TRBD1
CDR3: CASSPDRGRQETQYF
DNA: TGTGCCAGCAGCCCCGACAGGGGGCGTCAAGAGACCCAGTACTTC

length: 15
V: TRBV18
J: TRBJ2-2
size: .
D: .
CDR3: CASSPAALGTGELFF
DNA: TGTGCCAGCTCACCTGCGGCTCTTGGAACCGGGGAGCTGTTTTTT

length: 15
V: TRBV5-1
J: TRBJ2-5
size: .
D: TRBD2
CDR3: CASSLIGGGQETQYF
DNA: TGCGCCAGCAGCTTGATCGGGGGGGGGCAAGAGACCCAGTACTTC

length: 19
V: TRBV4-1
J: TRBJ1-6
size: .
D: .
CDR3: CASSQDQGGARSYNSPLHF
DNA: TGCGCCAGCAGCCAAGATCAAGGGGGAGCCCGCTCCTATAATTCACCCCTCCACTTT

length: 19
V: TRBV15
J: TRBJ2-2
size: few
D: TRBD2
CDR3: CATSKSGGVLAGSTGELFF
DNA: TGTGCCACCAGCAAGAGTGGGGGAGTTCTAGCGGGGAGCACCGGGGAGCTGTTTTTT

length: 15
V: TRBV6-6
J: TRBJ2-2
size: .
D: .
CDR3: CASSFPQISTGELFF
DNA: TGTGCCAGCAGTTTCCCGCAGATAAGCACCGGGGAGCTGTTTTTT

length: 16
V: TRBV30
J: TRBJ1-6
size: .
D: .
CDR3: CAWTRQRGINNSPLHF
DNA: TGTGCCTGGACTAGACAGCGCGGCATCAATAATTCACCCCTCCACTTT

length: 14
V: TRBV5-1
J: TRBJ2-4
size: .
D: .
CDR3: CASSLVGPKNIQYF
DNA: TGCGCCAGCAGCTTGGTGGGGCCCAAAAACATTCAGTACTTC

length: 16
V: TRBV27
J: TRBJ2-3
size: .
D: .
CDR3: CASSLGPGVSTDTQYF
DNA: TGTGCCAGCAGTTTAGGGCCAGGGGTCAGCACAGATACGCAGTATTTT

length: 16
V: TRBV4-1
J: TRBJ1-6
size: .
D: .
CDR3: CASSQGLGRTDSPLHF
DNA: TGCGCCAGCAGCCAAGGGCTGGGGAGGACGGATTCACCCCTCCACTTT

length: 14
V: TRBV30
J: TRBJ1-4
size: few
D: .
CDR3: CAWRMGQLSEKLFF
DNA: TGTGCCTGGAGAATGGGACAACTCTCGGAAAAACTGTTTTTT

length: 15
V: TRBV7-8
J: TRBJ2-3
size: .
D: .
CDR3: CASGPGARSTDTQYF
DNA: TGTGCCAGCGGTCCAGGGGCACGAAGCACAGATACGCAGTATTTT

length: 13
V: TRBV15
J: TRBJ2-5
size: .
D: .
CDR3: CATSRVGGETQYF
DNA: TGTGCCACCAGCAGAGTGGGGGGAGAGACCCAGTACTTC

length: 15
V: TRBV7-2
J: TRBJ1-4
size: .
D: TRBD1
CDR3: CASSFSGTVNEKLFF
DNA: TGTGCCAGCAGCTTCTCCGGGACAGTGAATGAAAAACTGTTTTTT